This TCR beta chain was observed in a study of cytomegalovirus exposure and HLA in healthy donors. The study sampled nominally healthy donors, though unrecorded immune exposures were likely. About this clone: Its antigen is unidentified.

Researchers ran the PCR with 60 Vbeta and 13 Jbeta primers. Libraries were prepared by immunoSEQ multiplex PCR; TCRdb keeps only in-frame clonotypes and omits some of them. The profile shows roughly 190,000 clones, 70% to 80% of them singletons. Study-wide findings and caveats: Per published reports, the classifier diagnosed cytomegalovirus status with high specificity and sensitivity. Across donors, presence/absence analyses took sequencing depth to be roughly uniform. V segments that were indistinguishable, TRBV6-2 and TRBV6-3 among them, were omitted from analysis.

The germline CDR1 and CDR2 sequences are SGHTA and FQGTGA. The CDR3 totals 14 residues. The ends were cut back, 5 bases at V and 8 bases at J, with 18 bases in the middle. Sequenced: PBMCs. The receptor was isolated from a woman in her thirties in good health and CMV-seropositive. The chain recombines TRBV7-3 with TRBJ1-2; a possible D gene is TRBD1 (5 bases). CDR3 loop: CASSPNSQGSGYTF. CDR3 DNA: TGTGCCAGCAGCCCAAATTCCCAGGGTAGCGGCTACACCTTC.